These T cell receptor beta chains were read from a single sample in a study of OX40 agonist ivuxolimab in advanced cancers. Clones were read by immunoSEQ multiplex PCR, and TCRdb kept only the in-frame ones, dropping some. Of tens of thousands of clones listed, roughly 84% are singletons. This specimen was CD4+ or CD8+ T cells sorted from blood, taken in a trial of the OX40 agonist ivuxolimab. Receptor source: an adult with an advanced solid tumor such as melanoma, head and neck, liver or kidney cancer. Each CDR3 is given with its conserved first and last residue. Fields, in order: CDR3 protein, D gene, V gene, J gene, CDR3 length. A D gene is named only where the DNA matches it firmly.

CASGSPTGTLDEQYF	-	TRBV12-5	TRBJ2-7	15
CASSTQGSTQYF	-	TRBV19	TRBJ2-7	12
CASSSGTAKETQYF	TRBD1	TRBV5-1	TRBJ2-5	14
CASSETGVSNQPQHF	TRBD1	TRBV2	TRBJ1-5	15
CASRQGLAGETQYF	TRBD2	TRBV6-5	TRBJ2-5	14
CASSGQVQETQYF	TRBD1	TRBV6-6	TRBJ2-5	13
CASSSGLAKNIQYF	-	TRBV5-1	TRBJ2-4	14
CATTKGQGGSETQYF	TRBD1	TRBV6-6	TRBJ2-5	15
CASSYPLQGGTGELFF	TRBD1	TRBV6-5	TRBJ2-2	16
CASSPNDVAQQRGDTQYF	-	TRBV28	TRBJ2-3	18
CASSPTVGDIPREQYF	-	TRBV18	TRBJ2-7	16
CASSPHFGTASYEQYF	TRBD1	TRBV7-2	TRBJ2-7	16
CASSPPSSRNSPLHF	-	TRBV7-2	TRBJ1-6	15
CASSLDGTSGYEQYF	TRBD2	TRBV5-1	-	15